The present T cell receptor (beta chain) was sequenced within a study of blood T cell repertoires in COVID-19. Study details: Sources were T cells, B-cell-depleted T cells, or PBMCs; the material itself was cDNA or gDNA.

The method was immunoSEQ multiplex PCR; TCRdb's version includes in-frame clones alone and lacks a portion of them. The table includes some 200,000 clones, 80% to 90% detected once. There are 14 residues in the CDR3. V was pared by 7 bases and J by 0 bases, with 12 bases between. Germline loops: CDR1 LNHDA, CDR2 SQIVND (reference sequence). The J gene is TRBJ1-1, the V gene TRBV19; no reliable D call. The receptor was derived from a middle-aged man who had recovered from COVID-19. Material: PBMCs or T cells enriched from blood (not recorded which). The CDR3: CASTLRGLNTEAFF. The CDR3 bases are TGTGCCAGTACCCTTCGGGGTTTGAACACTGAAGCTTTCTTT.